The sequence of this T cell receptor beta chain was determined in a study of siplizumab effects on memory and regulatory T cells. Germline V gives CDR1 MDHEN, CDR2 SYDVKM. The CDR3 is made up of 13 amino acids. J lost 6 bases, V lost 6 bases, and 7 bases had no gene match. Method: immunoSEQ multiplex PCR; TCRdb's copy keeps in-frame clones and lacks some. Here the sample spans roughly 110,000 clones, around 95% being singletons. This clonotype was sampled from a human donor in good health. The J gene is TRBJ1-2, the V gene TRBV28; TRBD1 matches 7 bases. The sequencing input was non-Treg CD4+ T cells sorted from blood. The CDR3 reads CASSQDRDHGYTF. CDR3 DNA sequence: TGTGCCAGCAGCCAAGACAGGGATCATGGCTACACCTTC.